This T cell receptor beta chain was sequenced for a study of T cells in Graves' hyperthyroidism and ophthalmopathy. Overall study: The blood sample was taken at first diagnosis, before treatment began.

Trimming removed 7 bases from V and 10 bases from J, with 16 bases in between. This CDR3 spans 13 amino acids. CDR1 SNHLY and CDR2 FYNNEI come from the germline V gene. RNA transcripts were the template for amplifying TCR beta CDR3 regions. When the TCR CDR3 underwent first-round RT-PCR, the HTBI primer set was used. MiXCR, run by TCRdb on the multiplex PCR reads, gives a single entry per CDR3 protein. The table has 350,000 to 400,000 distinct CDR3 sequences, over 15% seen once. Newly diagnosed hyperthyroidism, duration under 2 months, in patients aged 18 to 65. In making diagnoses, clinical symptoms, serum thyroxine and TRAb, thyroid ultrasound and orbital computed tomography were all used. The source of the PBMCs was around 9 ml of fresh peripheral blood.

The clonotype originates from a woman in her late teens or twenties with Graves' hyperthyroidism. The chain recombines TRBV2 with TRBJ1-4; D unresolved. Source material: blood. The CDR3 nucleotides are TGTGCCAGCACTATCATAGCCGCTGGAAAACTGTTTTTT. Translation: CASTIIAAGKLFF.